Here is one TCR beta chain with its context. This record belongs to a study of shared clonotypes between healthy human individuals. Here immunoSEQ multiplex PCR was the method, and the copy in TCRdb shows in-frame clones only, minus some. The top ten hold around 0.15% of the sample, which has roughly 2.5 million clones, around 94% seen once. The CDR3 is 15 amino acids. V was shortened by 2 bases and J by 0 bases, with 11 bases between the two germline ends. Germline CDR1 SEHNR, CDR2 FQNEAQ (reference sequence). The sequencing input was naive CD4+ T cells sorted from blood. The subset denotes: CD45RA+ positively selected. The receptor comes from a young man in good health. The gene calls are TRBV7-9 and TRBJ2-7; D remains unclear. DNA for the CDR3: TGTGCCAGCAGCTTATCGCCGTATAGCTCCTACGAGCAGTACTTC. Its protein product is CASSLSPYSSYEQYF. The entire variable domain, with the rest obtained from reference TRBV7-9 and TRBJ2-7, is as follows: DTGVSQNPRHKITKRGQNVTFRCDPISEHNRLYWYRQTLGQGPEFLTYFQNEAQLEKSRLLSDRFSAERPKGSFSTLEIQRTEQGDSAMYLCASSLSPYSSYEQYFGPGTRLTVT.